This T cell receptor (beta chain) was observed in a study of OX40 agonist ivuxolimab in advanced cancers. Across the whole study: Dose-escalation patients had hepatocellular carcinoma, melanoma, renal cell or head and neck cancer.

Clones were read by immunoSEQ multiplex PCR, and TCRdb kept only the in-frame ones, dropping some. This sample has fewer than 70,000 clones; roughly 86% occur once, and the top ten carry roughly 1.9%. The source of this sequence is an adult with an advanced solid tumor such as melanoma, head and neck, liver or kidney cancer. The sequencing used CD4+ or CD8+ T cells sorted from blood, collected in a trial of the OX40 agonist ivuxolimab.

The chain's CDR3 is CASSRGRNNSPLHF. CDR3 bases: TGTGCCAGCAGCCGGGGACGGAATAATTCACCCCTCCACTTT. The chain carries TRBV14 and TRBJ1-6; weak D call: TRBD1 (5 bases). V was shortened by 4 bases and J by 5 bases, with 9 bases between the two germline ends. CDR1 and CDR2 (germline): SGHDN, FVKESK. The CDR3 has 14 residues.